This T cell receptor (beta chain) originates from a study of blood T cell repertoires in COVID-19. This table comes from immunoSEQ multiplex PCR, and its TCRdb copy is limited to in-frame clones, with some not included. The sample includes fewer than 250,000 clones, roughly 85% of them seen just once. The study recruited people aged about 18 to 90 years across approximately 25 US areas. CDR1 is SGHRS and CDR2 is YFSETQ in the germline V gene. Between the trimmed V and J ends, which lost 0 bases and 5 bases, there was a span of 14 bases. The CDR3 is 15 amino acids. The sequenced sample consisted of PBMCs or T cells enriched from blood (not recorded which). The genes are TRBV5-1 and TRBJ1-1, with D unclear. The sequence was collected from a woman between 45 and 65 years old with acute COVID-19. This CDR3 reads CASSLERGSVTEAFF. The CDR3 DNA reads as TGCGCCAGCAGCTTGGAGCGGGGTTCGGTAACTGAAGCTTTCTTT.